This T cell receptor beta chain was retrieved from a study of cytomegalovirus exposure and HLA in healthy donors. Germline V gives CDR1 MGHRA, CDR2 YSYEKL. CDR3 length: 17 residues. V gave up 0 bases and J gave up 0 bases; unmatched junction bases: 6. The donors, nominally healthy at sampling, likely had unrecorded immune exposures. Whole-study findings and limits: Researchers catalogued 150 or so TCR beta chains as cytomegalovirus-associated. A cluster of highly shared sequence variants was likely a sequencing artifact.

Both 60 Vbeta primers and 13 Jbeta primers went into the PCR. Only in-frame clones appear in the TCRdb table, and some are missing; sequencing was by immunoSEQ multiplex PCR. The sample contains roughly 96,000 clones, 65% to 75% of which appear only once. About this clone itself: Its antigen remains unidentified.

What was sequenced was PBMCs. This TCR derives from a female donor in good health and CMV-seropositive. The genes are TRBV4-1 and TRBJ2-7, with 9 positions matching TRBD1. The CDR3 protein is CASSQEPGTGSSYEQYF. CDR3 bases: TGCGCCAGCAGCCAAGAGCCCGGGACAGGGAGCTCCTACGAGCAGTACTTC.